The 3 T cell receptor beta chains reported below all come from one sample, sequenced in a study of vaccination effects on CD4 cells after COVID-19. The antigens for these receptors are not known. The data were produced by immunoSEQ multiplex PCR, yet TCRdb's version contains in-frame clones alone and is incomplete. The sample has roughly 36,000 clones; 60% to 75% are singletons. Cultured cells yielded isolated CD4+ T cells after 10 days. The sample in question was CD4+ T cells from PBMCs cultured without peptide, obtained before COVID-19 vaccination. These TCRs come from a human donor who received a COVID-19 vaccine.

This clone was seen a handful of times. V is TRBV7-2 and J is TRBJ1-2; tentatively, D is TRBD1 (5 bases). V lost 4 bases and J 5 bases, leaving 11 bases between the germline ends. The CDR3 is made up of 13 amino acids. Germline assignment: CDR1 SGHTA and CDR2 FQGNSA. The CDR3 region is CASSSRDGYGYTF. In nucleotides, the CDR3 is TGTGCCAGCAGCTCCCGGGACGGGTATGGCTACACCTTC. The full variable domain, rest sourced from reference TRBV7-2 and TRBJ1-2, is GAGVSQSPSNKVTEKGKDVELRCDPISGHTALYWYRQSLGQGLEFLIYFQGNSAPDKSGLPSDRFSAERTGGSVSTLTIQRTQQEDSAVYLCASSSRDGYGYTFGSGTRLTVV.

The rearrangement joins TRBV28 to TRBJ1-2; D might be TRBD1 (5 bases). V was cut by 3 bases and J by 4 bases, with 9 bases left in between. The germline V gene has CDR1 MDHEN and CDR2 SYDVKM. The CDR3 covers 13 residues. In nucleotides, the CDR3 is TGTGCCAGCAGTTTGACAGCCATCTATGGCTACACCTTC. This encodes CASSLTAIYGYTF.

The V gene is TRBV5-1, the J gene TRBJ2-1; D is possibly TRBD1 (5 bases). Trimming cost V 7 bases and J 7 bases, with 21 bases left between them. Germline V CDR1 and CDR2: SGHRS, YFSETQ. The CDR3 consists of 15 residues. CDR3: CASLTGGSTGNEQFF. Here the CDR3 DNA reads TGCGCCAGCCTAACAGGTGGCTCTACGGGTAATGAGCAGTTCTTC.